The 14 T cell receptor beta chains listed next were all sequenced from one sample in a study of blood T cells in healthy people across ages. Primed by a sample-barcoded 5' primer and a J-beta primer mix, a second PCR proceeded for about 7 to 11 cycles. TCRdb called the 5' RACE reads again in MiXCR, with one record for every CDR3 protein. Of about 1.4 million distinct CDR3 sequences in the sample, 59% were seen once. Sequencing input: blood. Receptors originate from a young man in good health.

The CDR3 bases are TGCGCCAGCAGGCAAGCGGGACGTAGCACAGATACGCAGTATTTT. Residues: CASRQAGRSTDTQYF. The chain couples TRBV5-1 to TRBJ2-3, with 7 bases aligning to TRBD2. Germline V gene sequence: CDR1 SGHRS, CDR2 YFSETQ. CDR3 length: 15 residues. Germline trimming cut 5 bases from V and 0 bases from J; bases unmatched to any gene: 6.

This chain connects TRBV7-9 to TRBJ2-3, with 11 bases fitting TRBD1. With 0 bases clipped from V and 6 bases from J, the junction kept 5 bases outside the gene matches. CDR3 length: 16 residues. Per the germline V gene, CDR1 is SEHNR and CDR2 is FQNEAQ (reference sequence). The CDR3: CASSLARGQGVDTQYF. The CDR3, as DNA: TGTGCCAGCAGCTTAGCGAGGGGACAGGGGGTTGATACGCAGTATTTT.

V gene TRBV7-9 combines with J gene TRBJ1-4; the D gene is possibly TRBD1 (5 bases). The germline V and J ends were trimmed by 0 bases and 8 bases, with 22 bases remaining between them. CDR1 SEHNR and CDR2 FQNEAQ come from the germline V gene (reference sequence). This CDR3 is built from 18 residues. The CDR3 protein is CASSLARSGDAGDEKLFF. The CDR3 bases are TGTGCCAGCAGCTTAGCGCGTAGTGGAGACGCGGGGGACGAAAAACTGTTTTTT.

This clonotype was observed a handful of times. This chain uses TRBV29-1 with TRBJ2-5; 11 bases align to TRBD2. The CDR3 length is 14 residues. Germline trimming cut 4 bases from V and 2 bases from J; bases unmatched to any gene: 3. CDR1 is SQVTM, CDR2 ANQGSEA, per germline. The CDR3 DNA is TGCAGCGTTGGACTAGCGGGGAATCAAGAGACCCAGTACTTC. It yields the protein CSVGLAGNQETQYF.

To note about this clonotype: Since a much larger clone is just one base distant, this may be a read error. The genes are TRBV10-3 and TRBJ2-5, with 9 bases matching TRBD1. The J call may be in error: the DNA end matches TRBJ2-7 better. This CDR3 has 14 amino acids. Germline loops: CDR1 ENHRY, CDR2 SYGVKD. CDR3 sequence (DNA): TGTGCCGTCAGTCCGGAACAGGGGGCTTACGAGCAGTACTTC. Amino acids: CAVSPEQGAYEQYF.

The CDR3 is CASSWDRGYTGELFF. The DNA for the CDR3 is TGTGCCAGCAGCTGGGACAGGGGGTACACCGGGGAGCTGTTTTTT. This chain uses TRBV5-5 with TRBJ2-2, with 11 bases matching TRBD1. The V gene end was trimmed by 3 bases and the J gene end by 3 bases; junction bases not matched to a gene: 1. CDR3 length: 15 amino acids. The V gene's germline CDR1 is SGHKS and CDR2 YYEKEE (reference sequence).

This chain connects TRBV4-1 to TRBJ2-1; no clear D. CDR1 MGHRA and CDR2 YSYEKL come from the germline V gene. With 1 base removed from V and 6 bases from J, the gap between germline ends came to 16 bases. The CDR3 totals 16 residues. The CDR3 loop reads CASSQGVSWTTNEQFF. In DNA form, the CDR3 reads TGCGCCAGCAGCCAAGGGGTAAGTTGGACCACCAATGAGCAGTTCTTC.

CDR3 nucleotides: TGTGCCAGCAGCTTGTCCCGGACAGGCTCCTACAATGAGCAGTTCTTC. Translated, it gives CASSLSRTGSYNEQFF. This sequence joins TRBV5-5 and TRBJ2-1, with 7 bases identical to TRBD1. The CDR3 is 16 residues long. V gave up 1 base and J gave up 0 bases; unmatched junction bases: 4. Germline-derived CDR1 and CDR2 are SGHKS and YYEKEE (reference sequence).

The gene calls are TRBV20-1 and TRBJ2-1, with 10 nucleotides matching TRBD2. The CDR3 length is 15 residues. The germline gives CDR1 DFQATT, CDR2 SNEGSKA (reference sequence). CDR3 residues: CSSPSGGASYNEQFF. CDR3 nucleotides: TGCAGCTCCCCGAGCGGGGGGGCTTCCTACAATGAGCAGTTCTTC.

J is TRBJ1-6 and V is TRBV27; D may be TRBD1 (6 bases). Germline CDR1 and CDR2: MNHEY and SMNVEV (reference sequence). CDR3 length: 16 residues. Trimming took 8 bases from V and 10 from J, leaving 24 bases between them. The CDR3 region has the DNA TGTGCCAGCCTTGACACGGACAGTGGATGGGCATCACCCCTCCACTTT. Translated, it gives CASLDTDSGWASPLHF.

This rearrangement joins TRBV5-8 to TRBJ1-1; D is ambiguous. CDR3 length: 13 amino acids. CDR1 is SGHTS and CDR2 is YDEGEE in the germline V gene. The V end lost 1 base, the J end lost 3 bases, and 7 bases lay between the germline ends. The DNA of the CDR3 is TGTGCCAGCAGCTTGTCCCAGGACACTGAAGCTTTCTTT. Translation gives CASSLSQDTEAFF. The variable domain in full, with the rest retrieved from reference TRBV5-8 and TRBJ1-1, is EAGVTQSPTHLIKTRGQQATLRCSPISGHTSVYWYQQALGLGLQFLLWYDEGEERNRGNFPPRFSGRQFPNYSSELNVNALELEDSALYLCASSLSQDTEAFFGQGTRLTVV.

The sample holds one count of this clonotype. The rearrangement links TRBV12-3 or TRBV12-4 to TRBJ2-1; D is unclear. The CDR3 is 14 residues long. The ends were cut back, 7 bases at V and 3 bases at J, with 13 bases in the middle. The CDR3 region is CASTPDGLYNEQFF. CDR3 coding DNA: TGTGCCAGCACCCCCGACGGGCTCTACAATGAGCAGTTCTTC.

The gene calls are TRBV28 and TRBJ2-7, with D possibly matching TRBD1 (5 bases). The V gene lost 5 bases and the J gene lost 3 bases, with 17 bases spanning the gap. Germline assignment: CDR1 MDHEN and CDR2 SYDVKM. This CDR3 comprises 15 residues. CDR3 DNA sequence: TGTGCCAGCAGTAGGATTTTCCAGGGCGACTACGAGCAGTACTTC. Its protein product is CASSRIFQGDYEQYF.

This rearrangement joins TRBV11-2 to TRBJ2-3, with D perhaps TRBD1 or TRBD2 (5 bases each). Trimming pared 7 bases from V and 0 bases from J, leaving 11 bases between. Germline V gene sequence: CDR1 SGHAT, CDR2 FQNNGV. This CDR3 has 14 residues. CDR3 amino acids: CASKSGRSTDTQYF. The DNA for the CDR3 is TGTGCCAGCAAGTCAGGGAGAAGCACAGATACGCAGTATTTT.